The 18 T cell receptor beta chains reported below all come from one sample, sequenced in a study of blood T cell repertoires in COVID-19. Using immunoSEQ multiplex PCR, the repertoire was profiled, and TCRdb retains in-frame clones only, with some absent. Of about 260,000 clones in the sample, 70% to 90% are singletons; the top ten hold about 0.95%. Sequencing was done on a sample of PBMCs or T cells enriched from blood (not recorded which). Source of these receptors: a man in his forties or fifties who had been exposed to COVID-19.

V and J are TRBV6-2 or TRBV6-3 and TRBJ2-5; 12 positions match TRBD2. This CDR3 has 17 residues. The germline V gene has CDR1 MNHEY and CDR2 SVGEGT. Losses at the gene ends were 5 bases for V and 0 bases for J; bases not matched to a gene: 7. The CDR3 nucleotides read TGTGCCAGCAGTCCCACTAGCGGGGGGTTGAACCAAGAGACCCAGTACTTC. Translating gives CASSPTSGGLNQETQYF.

This CDR3 is CASSPQDRGRIGGELFF. In DNA form, the CDR3 reads TGTGCCAGCAGCCCGCAGGACAGGGGGCGCATCGGCGGGGAGCTGTTTTTT. The chain carries TRBV9 and TRBJ2-2, with TRBD1 matching 11 bases. Germline V gene lookup returns CDR1 SGDLS and CDR2 YYNGEE. The CDR3 length is 17 residues. Germline trimming cut 4 bases from V and 7 bases from J; bases unmatched to any gene: 12. The variable domain in full, completed from reference TRBV9 and TRBJ2-2, reads DSGVTQTPKHLITATGQRVTLRCSPRSGDLSVYWYQQSLDQGLQFLIQYYNGEERAKGNILERFSAQQFPDLHSELNLSSLELGDSALYFCASSPQDRGRIGGELFFGEGSRLTVL.

Written as DNA, the CDR3 is TGTGCCAGCTCACCGACGGGAACTGAAGCTTTCTTT. Protein product: CASSPTGTEAFF. The chain links TRBV18 to TRBJ1-1; D is unresolved. The CDR3 extends over 12 amino acids. V was trimmed by 3 bases and J by 5 bases, leaving 7 bases between them. Germline V gives CDR1 KGHSH, CDR2 LQKENI.

V and J are TRBV4-1 and TRBJ2-2, with 8 bases lining up with TRBD1. The CDR3 is 14 amino acids. The V gene end was trimmed by 9 bases and the J gene end by 0 bases; junction bases not matched to a gene: 3. Germline V CDR1 and CDR2: MGHRA, YSYEKL. The DNA for the CDR3 is TGCGCCAGTACGGACAGGGCGAACACCGGGGAGCTGTTTTTT. This sequence encodes CASTDRANTGELFF.

The chain uses TRBV28 and TRBJ1-3; D might be TRBD1 (5 bases). V was cut by 3 bases and J by 4 bases, with 13 bases left in between. The germline CDR1 and CDR2 sequences are MDHEN and SYDVKM. This CDR3 has 15 residues. The CDR3 region is CASSFRSRGGNTIYF. CDR3 coding DNA: TGTGCCAGCAGTTTTCGGAGCCGGGGGGGAAACACCATATATTTT.

The rearrangement joins TRBV24-1 to TRBJ2-5; 14 nucleotides agree with TRBD2. Germline V lookup: CDR1 KGHDR, CDR2 SFDVKD. This CDR3 has 18 residues. V lost 4 bases and J lost 0; bases outside the gene matches: 6. CDR3 sequence: CATSESGTSGRYQETQYF. DNA for the CDR3: TGTGCCACCAGTGAATCCGGGACTAGCGGGAGATACCAAGAGACCCAGTACTTC.

The chain uses TRBV12-3 or TRBV12-4 and TRBJ1-2, with D unresolved. Trimming took 3 bases from V and 2 from J, leaving 4 bases between them. The CDR3 contains 12 residues. CDR3 amino acids: CASSFGNYGYTF. The DNA of the CDR3 is TGTGCCAGCAGTTTCGGGAACTATGGCTACACCTTC.

The rearrangement uses TRBV27 and TRBJ2-7; a possible D gene is TRBD2 (5 bases). Trimming removed 6 bases at V and 2 bases at J, with 11 bases between. Germline assignment: CDR1 MNHEY and CDR2 SMNVEV (reference sequence). This CDR3 comprises 13 residues. CDR3 sequence reads: CASRNTGTYEQYV. The DNA of the CDR3 is TGTGCCAGCAGAAATACCGGGACCTACGAGCAGTACGTC.

The rearrangement joins TRBV6-5 to TRBJ2-1; 12 bases are a match to TRBD2. Germline V gene lookup returns CDR1 MNHEY and CDR2 SVGAGI. This CDR3 comprises 14 residues. The junction had 5 bases not matched to a gene; V was cut back by 5 bases and J by 9 bases. CDR3: CASSKLAGGLEQFF. Here the CDR3 DNA reads TGTGCCAGCAGTAAACTAGCGGGAGGACTTGAGCAGTTCTTC.

This CDR3 is CASSGGQEHEAFF. CDR3 nucleotides: TGTGCCAGCAGCGGGGGACAGGAACATGAAGCTTTCTTT. The J gene is TRBJ1-1, the V gene TRBV11-3; the match to TRBD1 covers 8 bases. With 5 bases clipped from V and 7 bases from J, the junction kept 6 bases outside the gene matches. Germline lookup yields CDR1 SGHNT and CDR2 YENEEA. The CDR3 spans 13 residues.

The gene calls are TRBV5-6 and TRBJ1-2; D is unclear. V was cut by 3 bases and J by 4 bases, with 16 bases left in between. CDR1 and CDR2 from the germline V gene are SGHDT and YYEEEE. The CDR3 loop spans 15 amino acids. CDR3 nucleotide sequence: TGTGCCAGCAGCTCCATTCTAATTGGGAGCTATGGCTACACCTTC. Its translation: CASSSILIGSYGYTF. The full variable domain, its missing parts supplied by reference TRBV5-6 and TRBJ1-2, is DAGVTQSPTHLIKTRGQQVTLRCSPKSGHDTVSWYQQALGQGPQFIFQYYEEEERQRGNFPDRFSGHQFPNYSSELNVNALLLGDSALYLCASSSILIGSYGYTFGSGTRLTVV.

This chain joins TRBV6-5 and TRBJ2-2; maybe TRBD2 (6 bases). The germline gives CDR1 MNHEY, CDR2 SVGAGI. CDR3 length: 14 amino acids. The V end lost 6 bases, the J end lost 0 bases, and 8 bases lay between the germline ends. This CDR3 reads CASSRETNTGELFF. In DNA, the CDR3 is TGTGCCAGCAGCCGGGAGACGAACACCGGGGAGCTGTTTTTT.

The genes are TRBV6-5 and TRBJ2-5; 9 nucleotides match TRBD2. This CDR3 spans 13 amino acids. The germline V gene has CDR1 MNHEY and CDR2 SVGAGI. The ends lost 10 bases at V and 5 bases at J; junction bases unmatched: 8. The CDR3 spells CATRTSARETQYF. The CDR3 DNA sequence: TGTGCCACCCGGACTAGCGCGAGGGAGACCCAGTACTTC.

This chain joins TRBV5-1 and TRBJ2-7, with D unresolved. CDR1 and CDR2 from the germline V gene are SGHRS and YFSETQ. This CDR3 has 14 residues. The V gene lost 0 bases and the J gene lost 0 bases, with 7 bases spanning the gap. The CDR3: CASSLEQFSYEQYF. CDR3 DNA sequence: TGCGCCAGCAGCTTGGAACAGTTCTCCTACGAGCAGTACTTC.

The chain joins TRBV12-3 or TRBV12-4 to TRBJ2-5; 7 positions agree with TRBD2. Trimming removed 6 bases from V and 9 bases from J; junction bases left unmatched: 4. The CDR3 length is 11 residues. The CDR3 bases are TGTGCCAGCAGCCAGCTAGCGGCCCAGTACTTC. Translated, it gives CASSQLAAQYF.

The chain combines TRBV5-1 with TRBJ2-1; D possibly corresponds to TRBD1 (6 bases). CDR3 length: 15 amino acids. Germline-derived CDR1 and CDR2 are SGHRS and YFSETQ. V dropped 0 bases and J dropped 4 bases, with 11 bases sitting between them. The CDR3 here is CASSLGWDTYNEQFF. The DNA for the CDR3 is TGCGCCAGCAGCTTGGGGTGGGACACTTACAATGAGCAGTTCTTC.

This clone was counted once. The chain carries TRBV28 and TRBJ2-3; possible D gene TRBD1, 5 bases. The CDR3 consists of 13 residues. With 4 bases removed from V and 3 bases from J, the gap between germline ends came to 8 bases. Germline loops: CDR1 MDHEN, CDR2 SYDVKM. The chain's CDR3 is CASSSGSTDTQYF. The CDR3 bases are TGTGCCAGCAGTTCAGGGTCGACAGATACGCAGTATTTT.

The CDR3 here is CASSRLAGVYNEQFF. The CDR3, as DNA: TGTGCCAGTAGCCGACTAGCGGGGGTTTACAATGAGCAGTTCTTC. The J gene is TRBJ2-1, the V gene TRBV19, with 12 positions matching TRBD2. Germline V gives CDR1 LNHDA, CDR2 SQIVND (reference sequence). V dropped 6 bases and J dropped 4; count of bases not matched to a gene: 4. The CDR3 has 15 residues.